One sample yielded the 6 T cell receptor beta chains listed below, sequenced in a study of T cells in women clearing cervical HPV infection. TCRdb's table, derived via immunoSEQ multiplex PCR, lists solely in-frame clones and lacks some. This repertoire comprises about 31,000 clones; its ten largest clones make up 2.5% to 3.5%. The sample taken for sequencing was blood buffy coat. These receptors all come from a woman between 18 and 70 years old with a cervical HPV16 infection that either progressed to CIN3+ or cleared (not recorded which).

A remark on this clone: The read terminates 3 residues before the CDR3 end, so the remaining end is supplied by the germline J gene. The chain links TRBV2 to TRBJ2-1; 8 positions match TRBD2. V lost 3 bases, J lost 5 bases, and 6 bases stayed unmatched. The CDR3 contains 15 residues. CDR1 and CDR2 (germline): SNHLY, FYNNEI. The CDR3 protein is CASSDAGGPNNEQFF. The sequenced part of the CDR3 DNA is TGTGCCAGCAGTGATGCGGGGGGCCCAAACAATGAG.

A remark on this clone: The read terminates 3 residues ahead of where the CDR3 ends, so the germline J gene completes it. The chain recombines TRBV23-1 with TRBJ1-6; 7 nucleotides line up with TRBD1. TRBV23-1 qualifies as an ORF whose function is uncertain. This CDR3 contains 18 residues. V dropped 0 bases and J dropped 9; count of bases not matched to a gene: 14. CDR3 bases read: TGCGCCAGCAGTCAATCGCGAGGGGGCCCGCTGGTTCTTTCACCC. It translates to CASSQSRGGPLVLSP. The whole CDR3 region reads CASSQSRGGPLVLSPLHF.

Concerning this clone: The CDR3 end falls 3 residues outside the read, so it is completed with the germline J gene. V and J are TRBV7-9 and TRBJ2-4; 11 nucleotides match TRBD1. The CDR3 is 14 residues long. Germline lookup yields CDR1 SEHNR and CDR2 FQNEAQ (reference sequence). The CDR3 sequence is CANTSDRGRKGQYF. The CDR3 DNA, read in part, is TGTGCCAACACCTCGGACAGGGGGCGAAAGGGT.

As to this clone: The read falls 3 residues short of the CDR3 end, and the missing part is taken from the germline J gene. The chain carries TRBV29-1 and TRBJ1-2, with 10 bases identical to TRBD1. This CDR3 has 13 residues. Germline CDR1 SQVTM, CDR2 ANQGSEA. The CDR3 bases that were read are TGCAGCGTTCCGAGACAGGGGGCACGGGGC. The encoded protein is CSVPRQGARG. The full CDR3 protein reads CSVPRQGARGYTF.

Details on this clone: Read data end 3 residues before the CDR3 end; the end is taken from the germline J gene. This chain uses TRBV7-9 with TRBJ1-1; 7 positions match TRBD1. Germline V CDR1 and CDR2: SEHNR, FQNEAQ (reference sequence). There are 14 residues in the CDR3. The CDR3 is CASSSKGATETAFF. CDR3 DNA, as far as it was read: TGTGCCAGCAGCTCTAAGGGGGCAACCGAGACA.

On this clone: The read terminates 3 residues ahead of where the CDR3 ends, so the germline J gene completes it. V is TRBV30 and J is TRBJ1-5; the match to TRBD1 covers 9 bases. The germline gives CDR1 GTSNPN, CDR2 SVGIG (reference sequence). The J segment lost 2 bases and the V segment lost 2 bases, leaving 4 bases of the junction unmatched. This CDR3 has 15 residues. The covered CDR3 bases are TGTGCCTGGAGTAGGGGACAGGGAGGCAATCAGCCC. This encodes CAWSRGQGGNQP. The complete CDR3 reads CAWSRGQGGNQPQHF.